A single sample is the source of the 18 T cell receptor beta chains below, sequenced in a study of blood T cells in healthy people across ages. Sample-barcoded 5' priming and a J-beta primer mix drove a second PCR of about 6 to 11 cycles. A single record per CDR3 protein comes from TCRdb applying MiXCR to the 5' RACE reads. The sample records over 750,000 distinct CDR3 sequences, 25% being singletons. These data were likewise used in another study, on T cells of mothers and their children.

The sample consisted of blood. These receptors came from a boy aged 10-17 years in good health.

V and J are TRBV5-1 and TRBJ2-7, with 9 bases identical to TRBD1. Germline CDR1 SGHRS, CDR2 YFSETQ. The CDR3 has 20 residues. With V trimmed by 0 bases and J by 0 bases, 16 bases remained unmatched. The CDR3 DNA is TGCGCCAGCAGCTTGGTTGCGCTGGGACAGGGATTTTCGAGCTCCTACGAGCAGTACTTC. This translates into CASSLVALGQGFSSSYEQYF. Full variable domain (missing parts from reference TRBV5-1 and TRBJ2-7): KAGVTQTPRYLIKTRGQQVTLSCSPISGHRSVSWYQQTPGQGLQFLFEYFSETQRNKGNFPGRFSGRQFSNSRSEMNVSTLELGDSALYLCASSLVALGQGFSSSYEQYFGPGTRLTVT.

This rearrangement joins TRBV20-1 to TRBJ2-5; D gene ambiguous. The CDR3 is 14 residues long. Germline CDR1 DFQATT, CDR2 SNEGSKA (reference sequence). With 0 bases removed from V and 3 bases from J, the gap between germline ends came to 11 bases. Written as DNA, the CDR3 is TGCAGTGCTAGAGATCCATACACCGAAGAGACCCAGTACTTC. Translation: CSARDPYTEETQYF.

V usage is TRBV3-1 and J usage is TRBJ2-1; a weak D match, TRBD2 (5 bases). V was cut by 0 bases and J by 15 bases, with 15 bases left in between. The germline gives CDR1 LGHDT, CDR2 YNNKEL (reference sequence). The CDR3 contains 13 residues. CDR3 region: CASSQEGSGLTFF. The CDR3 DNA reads TGTGCCAGCAGCCAAGAAGGATCCGGACTGACGTTCTTC.

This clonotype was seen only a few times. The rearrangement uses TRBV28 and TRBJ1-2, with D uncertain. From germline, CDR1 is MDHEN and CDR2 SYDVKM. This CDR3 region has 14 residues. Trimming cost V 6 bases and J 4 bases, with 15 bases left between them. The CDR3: CASRGNGRIYGYTF. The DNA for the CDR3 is TGTGCCAGCAGGGGGAATGGACGGATCTATGGCTACACCTTC.

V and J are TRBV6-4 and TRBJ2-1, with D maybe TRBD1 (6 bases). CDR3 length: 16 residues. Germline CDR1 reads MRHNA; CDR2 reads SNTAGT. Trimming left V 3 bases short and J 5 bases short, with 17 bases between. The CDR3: CASSDDSFGTHNEQFF. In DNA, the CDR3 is TGTGCCAGCAGTGATGACAGTTTCGGGACACACAATGAGCAGTTCTTC.

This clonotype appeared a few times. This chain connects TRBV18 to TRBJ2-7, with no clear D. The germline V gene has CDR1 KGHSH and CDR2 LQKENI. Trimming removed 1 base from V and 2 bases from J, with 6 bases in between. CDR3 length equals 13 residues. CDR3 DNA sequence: TGTGCCAGCTCACCACGGGTACCCTACGAGCAGTACTTC. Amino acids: CASSPRVPYEQYF.

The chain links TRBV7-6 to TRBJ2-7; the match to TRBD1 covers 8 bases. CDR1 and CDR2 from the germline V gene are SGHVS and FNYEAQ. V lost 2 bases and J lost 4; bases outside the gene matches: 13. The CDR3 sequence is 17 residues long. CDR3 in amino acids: CASSLLPGGQGLYEQYF. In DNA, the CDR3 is TGTGCCAGCAGCTTACTCCCCGGTGGACAGGGATTGTACGAGCAGTACTTC.

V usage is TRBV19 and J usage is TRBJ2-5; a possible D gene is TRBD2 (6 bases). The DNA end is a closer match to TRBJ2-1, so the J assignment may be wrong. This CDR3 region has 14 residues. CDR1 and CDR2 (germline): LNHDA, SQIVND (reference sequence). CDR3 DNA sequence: TGTGCCAGTAGTATAGTGGGACTTAACAATGAGCAGTTCTTC. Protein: CASSIVGLNNEQFF.

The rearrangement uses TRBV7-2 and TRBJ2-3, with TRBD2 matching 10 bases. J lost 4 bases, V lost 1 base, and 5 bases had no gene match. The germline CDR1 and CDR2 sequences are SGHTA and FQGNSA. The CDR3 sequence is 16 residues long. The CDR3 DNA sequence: TGTGCCAGCAGCTTAGGAGCGGGGGGGTCCCCAGATACGCAGTATTTT. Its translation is CASSLGAGGSPDTQYF. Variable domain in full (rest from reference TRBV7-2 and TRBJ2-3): GAGVSQSPSNKVTEKGKDVELRCDPISGHTALYWYRQSLGQGLEFLIYFQGNSAPDKSGLPSDRFSAERTGGSVSTLTIQRTQQEDSAVYLCASSLGAGGSPDTQYFGPGTRLTVL.

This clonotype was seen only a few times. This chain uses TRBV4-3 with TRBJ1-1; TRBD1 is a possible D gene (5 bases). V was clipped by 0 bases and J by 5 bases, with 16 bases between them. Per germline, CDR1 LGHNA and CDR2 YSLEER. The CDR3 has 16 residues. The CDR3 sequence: CASSQDRARGETEAFF. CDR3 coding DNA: TGCGCCAGCAGCCAAGACAGGGCCCGAGGGGAAACTGAAGCTTTCTTT.

The CDR3 region has the DNA TGTGCTAGTGGCCAAACAGGAAGGGAGACCCAGTACTTC. It yields the protein CASGQTGRETQYF. The J gene is TRBJ2-5, the V gene TRBV12-5, with D possibly TRBD1 on 5 matching bases. The CDR3 length is 13 residues. V lost 6 bases, J lost 5 bases, and 13 bases lay in between. Germline CDR1 reads LGHNT; CDR2 reads FRNRAP.

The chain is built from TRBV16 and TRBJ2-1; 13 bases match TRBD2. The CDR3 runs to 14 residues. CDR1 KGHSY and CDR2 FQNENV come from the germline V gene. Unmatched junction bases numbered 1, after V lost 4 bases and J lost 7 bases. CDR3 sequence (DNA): TGTGCCAGCAGCCCGACTAGCGGGAGGAATGAGCAGTTCTTC. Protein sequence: CASSPTSGRNEQFF.

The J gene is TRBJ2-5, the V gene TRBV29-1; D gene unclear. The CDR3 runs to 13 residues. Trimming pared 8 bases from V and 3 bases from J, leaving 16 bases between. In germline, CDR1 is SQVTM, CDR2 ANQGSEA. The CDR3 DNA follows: TGCAGCACGCAAAGAAAGTTGGAAGAGACCCAGTACTTC. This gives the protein CSTQRKLEETQYF.

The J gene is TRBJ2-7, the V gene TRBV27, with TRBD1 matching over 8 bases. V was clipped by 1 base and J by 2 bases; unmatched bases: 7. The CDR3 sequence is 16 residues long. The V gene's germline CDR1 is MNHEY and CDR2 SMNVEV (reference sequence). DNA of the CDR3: TGTGCCAGCAGTTTATGGGGTGGGACAGGACCCTACGAGCAGTACTTC. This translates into CASSLWGGTGPYEQYF.

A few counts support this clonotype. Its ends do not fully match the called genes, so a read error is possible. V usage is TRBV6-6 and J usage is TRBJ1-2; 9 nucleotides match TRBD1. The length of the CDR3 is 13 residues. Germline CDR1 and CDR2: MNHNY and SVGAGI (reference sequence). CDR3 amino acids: CAGTGNWMEGCTF. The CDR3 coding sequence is TGTGCCGGGACAGGGAATTGGATGGAGGGCTGCACCTTC.

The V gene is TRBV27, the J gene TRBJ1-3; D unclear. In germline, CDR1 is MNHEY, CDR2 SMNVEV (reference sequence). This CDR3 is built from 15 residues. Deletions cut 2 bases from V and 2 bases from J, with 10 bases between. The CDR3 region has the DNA TGTGCCAGCAGTTTACTAGGGATTGCTGGAAACACCATATATTTT. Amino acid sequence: CASSLLGIAGNTIYF.

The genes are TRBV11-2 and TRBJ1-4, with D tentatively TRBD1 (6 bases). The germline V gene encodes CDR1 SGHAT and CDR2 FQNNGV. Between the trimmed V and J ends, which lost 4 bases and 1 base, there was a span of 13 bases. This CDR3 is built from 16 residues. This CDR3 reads CASSYSTGRTNEKLFF. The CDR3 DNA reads TGTGCCAGCAGCTACTCAACAGGGAGAACTAATGAAAAACTGTTTTTT.

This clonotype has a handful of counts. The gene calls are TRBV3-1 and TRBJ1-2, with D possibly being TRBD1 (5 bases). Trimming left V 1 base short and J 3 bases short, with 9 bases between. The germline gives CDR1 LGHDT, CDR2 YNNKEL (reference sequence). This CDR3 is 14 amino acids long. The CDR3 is CASSQVEGHYGYTF. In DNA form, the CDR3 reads TGTGCCAGCAGCCAAGTAGAGGGGCACTATGGCTACACCTTC.